This is a list of T cell receptor beta chains from one sample in a study of identifying expanded T cells in peripheral blood. The repertoire was sequenced with immunoSEQ multiplex PCR; TCRdb's copy has only in-frame clones and lacks some. The table records around 56,000 clones, about four fifths of them present only once. Sequencing input: blood. Source of these receptors: a person between 18 and 70 years old in good health. The CDR3 runs from the conserved cysteine through the conserved F or W. The D gene is left open where the match is weak. Where a row states a size, it is once, few, many or the class of an expanded clone; other rows omit it.

v_call	clone_size	d_call	j_call	cdr3_aa	cdr3_nt
TRBV18	once	NA	TRBJ1-6	CASSPSGRNNSPLHF	TGTGCCAGCTCACCATCGGGACGCAATAATTCACCCCTCCACTTT
TRBV18	few	TRBD1	TRBJ2-6	CASSLTGTASAGANVLTF	TGTGCCAGCTCACTGACCGGGACAGCATCAGCTGGGGCCAACGTCCTGACTTTC
TRBV7-2	NA	TRBD1	TRBJ2-4	CASSGGQGAKNIQYF	TGTGCCAGCAGCGGGGGACAGGGAGCCAAAAACATTCAGTACTTC
TRBV27	NA	NA	TRBJ2-7	CASSLSLHSSYEQYF	TGTGCCAGCAGTTTATCGCTGCACAGCTCCTACGAGCAGTACTTC
TRBV11-2	NA	TRBD2	TRBJ2-2	CASSRSHGLANGELFF	TGTGCCAGCAGTCGAAGCCACGGACTAGCGAACGGGGAGCTGTTTTTT
TRBV6-6	NA	NA	TRBJ1-4	CASSYNPLRDEKLFF	TGTGCCAGCAGTTACAATCCTTTAAGGGACGAAAAACTGTTTTTT
TRBV5-4	NA	TRBD1	TRBJ2-3	CASSLQGASTDTQYF	TGTGCCAGCAGCTTGCAGGGGGCTAGCACAGATACGCAGTATTTT
TRBV5-1	NA	NA	TRBJ2-2	CASSWDYRERELFF	TGCGCCAGCAGCTGGGACTACAGGGAACGGGAGCTGTTTTTT
TRBV5-4	NA	NA	TRBJ2-1	CASSLGGTRYNEQFF	TGTGCCAGCAGCTTAGGCGGGACAAGGTACAATGAGCAGTTCTTC
TRBV29-1	few	NA	TRBJ1-2	CSAGALSGYTF	TGCAGCGCGGGGGCTTTGAGTGGCTACACCTTC
TRBV6-5	NA	TRBD1	TRBJ2-1	CASSYGQGKINEQFF	TGTGCCAGCAGTTACGGACAGGGAAAGATCAATGAGCAGTTCTTC
TRBV29-1	NA	TRBD1	TRBJ2-4	CSVADPGQGAHIQYF	TGCAGCGTCGCGGATCCGGGACAGGGGGCTCACATTCAGTACTTC
TRBV25-1	NA	NA	TRBJ2-3	CASSLGLKADTQYF	TGTGCCAGCAGTCTGGGCCTCAAGGCAGATACGCAGTATTTT
TRBV6-5	NA	NA	TRBJ2-7	CASTDRYSLDEQYF	TGTGCCAGCACTGACAGGTACAGTCTCGACGAGCAGTACTTC
TRBV5-1	once	TRBD1	TRBJ2-3	CASSADRVGTGTDTQYF	TGCGCCAGCAGCGCCGACAGGGTGGGAACGGGGACAGATACGCAGTATTTT